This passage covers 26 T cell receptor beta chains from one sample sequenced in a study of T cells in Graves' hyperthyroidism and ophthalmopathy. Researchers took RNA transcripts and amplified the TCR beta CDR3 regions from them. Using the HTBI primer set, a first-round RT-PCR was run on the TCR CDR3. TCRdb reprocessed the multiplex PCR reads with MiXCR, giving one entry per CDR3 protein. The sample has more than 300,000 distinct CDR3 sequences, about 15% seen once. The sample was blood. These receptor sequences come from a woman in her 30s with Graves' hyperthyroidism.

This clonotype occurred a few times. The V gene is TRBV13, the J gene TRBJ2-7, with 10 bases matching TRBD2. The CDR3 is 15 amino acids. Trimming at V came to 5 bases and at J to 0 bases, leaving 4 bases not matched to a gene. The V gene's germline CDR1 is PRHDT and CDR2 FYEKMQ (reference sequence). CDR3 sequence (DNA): TGTGCCAGCAGCCCCGGGACTAGCGACTCCTACGAGCAGTACTTC. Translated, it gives CASSPGTSDSYEQYF.

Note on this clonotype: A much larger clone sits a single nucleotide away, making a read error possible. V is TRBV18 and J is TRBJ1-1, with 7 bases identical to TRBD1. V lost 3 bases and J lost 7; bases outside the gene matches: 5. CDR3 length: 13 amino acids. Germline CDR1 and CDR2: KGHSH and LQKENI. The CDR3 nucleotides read TGTGCCAGCTCACCTCAGGGGGGGGTTGAAGCTTTCTTT. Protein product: CASSPQGGVEAFF. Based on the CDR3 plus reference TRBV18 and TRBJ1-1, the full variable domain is NAGVMQNPRHLVRRRGQEARLRCSPMKGHSHVYWYRQLPEEGLKFMVYLQKENIIDESGMPKERFSAEFPKEGPSILRIQQVVRGDSAAYFCASSPQGGVEAFFGQGTRLTVV.

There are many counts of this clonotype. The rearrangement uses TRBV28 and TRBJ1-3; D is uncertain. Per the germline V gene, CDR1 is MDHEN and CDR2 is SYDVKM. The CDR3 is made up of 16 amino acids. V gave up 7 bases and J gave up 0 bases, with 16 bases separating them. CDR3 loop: CASNPPMGSSGNTIYF. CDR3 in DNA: TGTGCCAGCAACCCCCCAATGGGGAGCTCTGGAAACACCATATATTTT.

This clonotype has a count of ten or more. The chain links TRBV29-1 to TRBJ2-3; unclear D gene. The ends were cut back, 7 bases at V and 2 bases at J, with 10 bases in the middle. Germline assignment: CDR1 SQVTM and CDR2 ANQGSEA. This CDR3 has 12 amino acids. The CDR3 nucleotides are TGCAGCGCTCTGACATCCACAGATACGCAGTATTTT. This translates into CSALTSTDTQYF.

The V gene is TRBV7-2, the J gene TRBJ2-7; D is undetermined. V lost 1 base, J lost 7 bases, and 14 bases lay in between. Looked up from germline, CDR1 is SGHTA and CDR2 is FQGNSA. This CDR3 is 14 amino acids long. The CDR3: CASSLVLIYGEQYF. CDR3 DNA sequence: TGTGCCAGCAGCTTAGTGCTGATCTACGGGGAGCAGTACTTC. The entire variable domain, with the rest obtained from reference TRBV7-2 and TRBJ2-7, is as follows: GAGVSQSPSNKVTEKGKDVELRCDPISGHTALYWYRQSLGQGLEFLIYFQGNSAPDKSGLPSDRFSAERTGGSVSTLTIQRTQQEDSAVYLCASSLVLIYGEQYFGPGTRLTVT.

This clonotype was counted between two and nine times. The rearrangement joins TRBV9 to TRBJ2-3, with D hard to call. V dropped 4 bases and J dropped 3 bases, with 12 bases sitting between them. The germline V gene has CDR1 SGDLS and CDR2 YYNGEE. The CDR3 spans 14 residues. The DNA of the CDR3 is TGTGCCAGCAGCCCTATGGATGGTACAGATACGCAGTATTTT. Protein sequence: CASSPMDGTDTQYF.

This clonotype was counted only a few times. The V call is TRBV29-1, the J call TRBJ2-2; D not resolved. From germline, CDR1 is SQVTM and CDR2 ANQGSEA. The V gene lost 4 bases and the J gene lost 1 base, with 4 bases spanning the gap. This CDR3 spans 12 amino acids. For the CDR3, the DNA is TGCAGCGTTGTGGAGAACACCGGGGAGCTGTTTTTT. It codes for CSVVENTGELFF.

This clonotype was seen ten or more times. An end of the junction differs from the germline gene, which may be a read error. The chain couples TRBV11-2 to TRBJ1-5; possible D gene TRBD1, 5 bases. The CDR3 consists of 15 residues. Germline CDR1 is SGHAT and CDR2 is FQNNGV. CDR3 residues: CASSLEGYSNQPQHF. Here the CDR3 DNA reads TGTGCCAGCAGTTTAGAGGGGTATAGCAATCAGCCCCAGCATTTT.

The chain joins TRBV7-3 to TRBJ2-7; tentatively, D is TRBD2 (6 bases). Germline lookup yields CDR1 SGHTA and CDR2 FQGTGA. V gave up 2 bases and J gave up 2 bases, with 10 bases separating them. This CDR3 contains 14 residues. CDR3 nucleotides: TGTGCCAGCAGCTTACATCCGGGAGCCTACGAGCAGTACTTC. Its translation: CASSLHPGAYEQYF.

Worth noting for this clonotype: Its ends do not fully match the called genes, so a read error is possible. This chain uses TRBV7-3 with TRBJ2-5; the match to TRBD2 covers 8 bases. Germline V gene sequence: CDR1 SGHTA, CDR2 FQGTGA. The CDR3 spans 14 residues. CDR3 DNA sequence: TGTGCCGGCAGCTCAACGGGGGGGCGGGAGACCCAGTACTTC. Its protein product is CAGSSTGGRETQYF.

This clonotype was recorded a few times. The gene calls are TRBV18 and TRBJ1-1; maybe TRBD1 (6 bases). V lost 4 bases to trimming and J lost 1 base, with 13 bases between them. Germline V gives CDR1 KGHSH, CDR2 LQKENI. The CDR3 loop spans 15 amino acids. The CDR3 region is CASSQDRTSNTEAFF. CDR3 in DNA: TGTGCCAGCTCACAAGACAGGACCTCGAACACTGAAGCTTTCTTT.

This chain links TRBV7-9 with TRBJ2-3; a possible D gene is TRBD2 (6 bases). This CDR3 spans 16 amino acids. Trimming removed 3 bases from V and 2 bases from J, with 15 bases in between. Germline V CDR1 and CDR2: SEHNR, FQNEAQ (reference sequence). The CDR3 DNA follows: TGTGCCAGCAGCTTCTTCGCGGGACGGGCCACAGATACGCAGTATTTT. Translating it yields CASSFFAGRATDTQYF.

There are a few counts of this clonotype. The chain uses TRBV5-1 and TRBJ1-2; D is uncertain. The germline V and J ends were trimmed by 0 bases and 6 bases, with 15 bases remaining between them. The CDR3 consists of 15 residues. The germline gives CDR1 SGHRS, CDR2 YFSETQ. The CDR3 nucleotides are TGCGCCAGCAGCTTGGCCTACGCGAGGGAGAATGGCTACACCTTC. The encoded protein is CASSLAYARENGYTF.

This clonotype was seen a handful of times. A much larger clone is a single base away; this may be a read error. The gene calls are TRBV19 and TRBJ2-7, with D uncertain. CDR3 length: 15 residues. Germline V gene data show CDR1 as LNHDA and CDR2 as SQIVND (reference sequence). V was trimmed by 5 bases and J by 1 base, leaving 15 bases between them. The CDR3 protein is CASSALFAESYEQYF. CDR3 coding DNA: TGTGCCAGTAGTGCCCTTTTTGCGGAATCCTACGAGCAGTACTTC. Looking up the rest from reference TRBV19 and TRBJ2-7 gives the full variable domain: DGGITQSPKYLFRKEGQNVTLSCEQNLNHDAMYWYRQDPGQGLRLIYYSQIVNDFQKGDIAEGYSVSREKKESFPLTVTSAQKNPTAFYLCASSALFAESYEQYFGPGTRLTVT.

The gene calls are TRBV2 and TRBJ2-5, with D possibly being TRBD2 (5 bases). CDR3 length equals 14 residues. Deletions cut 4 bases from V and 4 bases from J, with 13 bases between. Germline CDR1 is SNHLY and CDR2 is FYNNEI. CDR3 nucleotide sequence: TGTGCCAGCAGTGGTCGTAAGGCGGGAGAGACCCAGTACTTC. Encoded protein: CASSGRKAGETQYF.

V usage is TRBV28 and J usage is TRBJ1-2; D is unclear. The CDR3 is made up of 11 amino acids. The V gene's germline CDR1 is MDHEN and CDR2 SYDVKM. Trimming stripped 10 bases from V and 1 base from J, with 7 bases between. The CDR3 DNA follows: TGTGCCACGCAGAGTAACTATGGCTACACCTTC. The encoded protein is CATQSNYGYTF.

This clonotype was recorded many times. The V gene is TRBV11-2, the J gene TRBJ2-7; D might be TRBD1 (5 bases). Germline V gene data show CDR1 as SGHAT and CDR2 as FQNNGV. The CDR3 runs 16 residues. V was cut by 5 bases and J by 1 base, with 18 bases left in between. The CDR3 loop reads CASSPKVARASYEQYF. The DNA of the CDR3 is TGTGCCAGCAGCCCAAAGGTGGCCAGGGCTTCCTACGAGCAGTACTTC.

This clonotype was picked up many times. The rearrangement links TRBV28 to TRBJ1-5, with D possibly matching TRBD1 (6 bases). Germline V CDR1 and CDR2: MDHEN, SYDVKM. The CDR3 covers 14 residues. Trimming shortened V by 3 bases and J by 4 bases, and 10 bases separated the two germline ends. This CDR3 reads CASSFRQGNQPQHF. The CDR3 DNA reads TGTGCCAGCAGTTTTAGGCAGGGGAATCAGCCCCAGCATTTT.

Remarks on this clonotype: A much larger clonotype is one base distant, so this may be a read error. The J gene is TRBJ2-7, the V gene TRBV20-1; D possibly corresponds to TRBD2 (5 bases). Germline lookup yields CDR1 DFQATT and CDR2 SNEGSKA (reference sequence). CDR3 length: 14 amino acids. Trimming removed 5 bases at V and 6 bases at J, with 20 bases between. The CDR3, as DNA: TGCAGTGCTCCCCCCCGAGGGAGAATATGCGAGCAGTACTTC. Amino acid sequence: CSAPPRGRICEQYF.

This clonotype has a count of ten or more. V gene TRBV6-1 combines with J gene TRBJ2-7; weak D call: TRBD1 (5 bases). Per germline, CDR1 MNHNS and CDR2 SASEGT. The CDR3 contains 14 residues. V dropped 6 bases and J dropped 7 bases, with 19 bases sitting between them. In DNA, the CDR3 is TGTGCCAGCAGCCTAACGGACGGACATCGAGAGCAGTACTTC. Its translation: CASSLTDGHREQYF.

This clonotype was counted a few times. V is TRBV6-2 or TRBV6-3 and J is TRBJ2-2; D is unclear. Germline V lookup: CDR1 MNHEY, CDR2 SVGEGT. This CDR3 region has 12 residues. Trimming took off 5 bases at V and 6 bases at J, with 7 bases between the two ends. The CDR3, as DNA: TGTGCCAGCAGTCATAACTCCGGGGAGCTGTTTTTT. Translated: CASSHNSGELFF.

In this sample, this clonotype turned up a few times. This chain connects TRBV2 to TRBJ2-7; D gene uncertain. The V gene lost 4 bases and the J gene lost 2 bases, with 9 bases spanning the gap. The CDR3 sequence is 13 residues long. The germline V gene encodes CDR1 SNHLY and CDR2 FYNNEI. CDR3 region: CASSVISAYEQYF. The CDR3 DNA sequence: TGTGCCAGCAGTGTCATCTCCGCCTACGAGCAGTACTTC.

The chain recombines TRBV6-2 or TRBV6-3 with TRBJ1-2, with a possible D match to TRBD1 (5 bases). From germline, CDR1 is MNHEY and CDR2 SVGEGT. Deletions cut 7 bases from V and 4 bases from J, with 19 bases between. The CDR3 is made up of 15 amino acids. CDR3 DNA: TGTGCCAGCACCCTGAGCGGGGGGTACTCCTATGGCTACACCTTC. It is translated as CASTLSGGYSYGYTF.

CDR3 protein: CASSSKSTSGRLVDTQYF. Written as DNA, the CDR3 is TGTGCCAGCAGCTCAAAATCTACTAGCGGGAGATTAGTAGATACGCAGTATTTT. The J gene is TRBJ2-3, the V gene TRBV7-2; 11 bases line up with TRBD2. The V segment lost 4 bases and the J segment 5 bases; nucleotides outside the gene matches: 14. The CDR3 has 18 residues. Germline V lookup: CDR1 SGHTA, CDR2 FQGNSA.

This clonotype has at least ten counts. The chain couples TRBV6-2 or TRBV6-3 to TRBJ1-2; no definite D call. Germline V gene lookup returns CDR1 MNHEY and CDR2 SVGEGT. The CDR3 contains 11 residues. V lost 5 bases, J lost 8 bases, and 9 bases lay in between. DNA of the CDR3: TGTGCCAGCAGTGCCACAGTGGGCTACACCTTC. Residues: CASSATVGYTF.

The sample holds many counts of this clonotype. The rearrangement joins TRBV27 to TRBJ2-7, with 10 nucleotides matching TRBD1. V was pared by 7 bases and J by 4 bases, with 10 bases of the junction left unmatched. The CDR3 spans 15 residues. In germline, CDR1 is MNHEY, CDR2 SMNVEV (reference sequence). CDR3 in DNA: TGTGCCAGCATCCCCTGGACAGGGGGGAGGTACGAGCAGTACTTC. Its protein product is CASIPWTGGRYEQYF.